The next 24 T cell receptor beta chains were all read from a single sample in a study of T cell repertoires in cytomegalovirus infection. TCRdb reprocessed the reads via MiXCR and lists one record per CDR3 protein. The data contain fewer than 200,000 distinct CDR3 sequences, roughly an eighth of them seen just once; the ten biggest clones take up over 25%. The source material was PBMCs. These receptors originate from a human donor in good health (CMV status not recorded). Some clones in this sample may be carry-over from other donors' samples.

This clonotype has ten or more counts. The chain uses TRBV28 and TRBJ2-3, with D possibly being TRBD2 (5 bases). CDR1 and CDR2 (germline): MDHEN, SYDVKM. This CDR3 contains 14 residues. V was cut by 7 bases and J by 0 bases, with 11 bases left in between. The CDR3 bases are TGTGCCAGCATGTGGACTGGGAGCACAGATACGCAGTATTTT. Translated, it gives CASMWTGSTDTQYF.

This clonotype has only a few counts. The chain links TRBV28 to TRBJ2-2; D uncertain. The V gene's germline CDR1 is MDHEN and CDR2 SYDVKM. The CDR3 loop spans 13 amino acids. V was shortened by 4 bases and J by 0 bases, with 3 bases between the two germline ends. CDR3 nucleotide sequence: TGTGCCAGCAGTTGGCCGAACACCGGGGAGCTGTTTTTT. Residues: CASSWPNTGELFF.

This clonotype was seen repeatedly, ten times or more. This CDR3 reads CASSAYRDEPQHF. The CDR3 nucleotides read TGTGCCAGCTCAGCCTACAGGGACGAGCCCCAGCATTTT. The rearrangement uses TRBV18 and TRBJ1-5, with D tentatively TRBD1 (6 bases). Germline assignment: CDR1 KGHSH and CDR2 LQKENI. The V gene lost 5 bases and the J gene lost 8 bases, with 13 bases spanning the gap. The CDR3 is 13 amino acids. The whole variable domain, remainder taken from reference TRBV18 and TRBJ1-5, is NAGVMQNPRHLVRRRGQEARLRCSPMKGHSHVYWYRQLPEEGLKFMVYLQKENIIDESGMPKERFSAEFPKEGPSILRIQQVVRGDSAAYFCASSAYRDEPQHFGDGTRLSIL.

This clonotype appeared many times. This rearrangement joins TRBV7-2 to TRBJ2-3, with 11 bases fitting TRBD2. The V gene's germline CDR1 is SGHTA and CDR2 FQGNSA. The CDR3 consists of 19 residues. The V segment lost 2 bases and the J segment 10 bases; nucleotides outside the gene matches: 20. DNA for the CDR3: TGTGCCAGCAGCTTAAAACTAGCGGGAGCCCTCGGAGGAGCCGCATCGCAGTATTTT. It specifies CASSLKLAGALGGAASQYF.

This clonotype was seen at least ten times. V gene TRBV11-3 combines with J gene TRBJ2-6; D is perhaps TRBD1 (5 bases). The length of the CDR3 is 16 residues. CDR1 and CDR2 from the germline V gene are SGHNT and YENEEA. The germline V and J ends were trimmed by 10 bases and 0 bases, with 16 bases remaining between them. The CDR3 bases are TGTGCCACCGGAGACAGCCTAGACTCTGGGGCCAACGTCCTGACTTTC. It translates to CATGDSLDSGANVLTF.

The table lists this clonotype with a few counts. This chain uses TRBV7-6 with TRBJ2-2; D is unresolved. In germline, CDR1 is SGHVS, CDR2 FNYEAQ. CDR3 size: 15 residues. V shed 2 bases and J shed 0 bases, with 7 bases lying between them. Here the CDR3 reads CASSLPEANTGELFF. The CDR3 DNA follows: TGTGCCAGCAGCTTACCAGAAGCGAACACCGGGGAGCTGTTTTTT. Filled out from reference TRBV7-6 and TRBJ2-2, the complete variable domain reads GAGVSQSPRYKVTKRGQDVALRCDPISGHVSLYWYRQALGQGPEFLTYFNYEAQQDKSGLPNDRFSAERPEGSISTLTIQRTEQRDSAMYRCASSLPEANTGELFFGEGSRLTVL.

This clonotype was recorded a few times. V gene TRBV18 combines with J gene TRBJ1-5; D remains unclear. The germline V gene encodes CDR1 KGHSH and CDR2 LQKENI. Trimming pared 5 bases from V and 4 bases from J, leaving 9 bases between. There are 13 residues in the CDR3. The CDR3 region has the DNA TGTGCCAGCTCATCTGAGGATAATCAGCCCCAGCATTTT. Translating it yields CASSSEDNQPQHF.

This chain joins TRBV7-9 and TRBJ2-3, with TRBD2 as a possible D gene (6 bases). The CDR3 runs to 17 residues. From germline, CDR1 is SEHNR and CDR2 FQNEAQ (reference sequence). Trimming removed 1 base from V and 0 bases from J, with 14 bases in between. CDR3 in DNA: TGTGCCAGCAGCTTAGACCCGTTTAGCGGTAGCACAGATACGCAGTATTTT. It yields the protein CASSLDPFSGSTDTQYF. Complete variable domain (other parts from reference TRBV7-9 and TRBJ2-3): DTGVSQNPRHKITKRGQNVTFRCDPISEHNRLYWYRQTLGQGPEFLTYFQNEAQLEKSRLLSDRFSAERPKGSFSTLEIQRTEQGDSAMYLCASSLDPFSGSTDTQYFGPGTRLTVL.

This clonotype came up many times. The chain recombines TRBV12-3 or TRBV12-4 with TRBJ1-5, with no clear D. This CDR3 spans 15 amino acids. V lost 0 bases and J 6 bases, leaving 12 bases between the germline ends. CDR3 region: CASSLASGAGQPQHF. The DNA of the CDR3 is TGTGCCAGCAGTTTAGCGTCGGGAGCTGGTCAGCCCCAGCATTTT.

The CDR3 here is CASSLTFEGPLYNEQFF. DNA for the CDR3: TGTGCCAGCAGTTTGACGTTCGAGGGGCCTCTCTACAATGAGCAGTTCTTC. The chain links TRBV27 to TRBJ2-1; D is perhaps TRBD1 or TRBD2 (5 bases each). This CDR3 has 17 amino acids. The germline V gene encodes CDR1 MNHEY and CDR2 SMNVEV (reference sequence). V dropped 3 bases and J dropped 3 bases, with 18 bases sitting between them.

This clonotype was seen just once. This sequence joins TRBV19 and TRBJ1-5, with 8 bases matching TRBD1. Trimming removed 9 bases from V and 5 bases from J; junction bases left unmatched: 15. This CDR3 is 16 amino acids long. Germline CDR1 is LNHDA and CDR2 is SQIVND (reference sequence). DNA for the CDR3: TGTGCCAGCCTAAATCACGGACAGGGAAGGGATCAGCCCCAGCATTTT. It yields the protein CASLNHGQGRDQPQHF.

The genes are TRBV5-1 and TRBJ2-3; the D is unclear. Germline V lookup: CDR1 SGHRS, CDR2 YFSETQ. Trimming removed 0 bases from V and 4 bases from J, with 3 bases in between. This CDR3 spans 12 amino acids. CDR3 region: CASSLEADTQYF. CDR3 coding DNA: TGCGCCAGCAGCTTGGAGGCAGATACGCAGTATTTT.

As regards this clonotype: It may be a read error: a sequence one base away is much more abundant. CDR3 loop: CAIRMGFYYEQYF. The CDR3 coding sequence is TGTGCCATCAGGATGGGCTTTTACTACGAGCAGTACTTC. This sequence joins TRBV10-3 and TRBJ2-7, with D unclear. Germline V gene data show CDR1 as ENHRY and CDR2 as SYGVKD. This CDR3 is built from 13 residues. V was cut by 6 bases and J by 3 bases, with 12 bases left in between.

V is TRBV18 and J is TRBJ1-1; D ambiguous. Germline CDR1 is KGHSH and CDR2 is LQKENI. With 3 bases removed from V and 0 bases from J, the gap between germline ends came to 11 bases. CDR3 size: 15 residues. CDR3: CASSPGGSMNTEAFF. The DNA for the CDR3 is TGTGCCAGCTCACCGGGCGGATCCATGAACACTGAAGCTTTCTTT. Combining the CDR3 with reference TRBV18 and TRBJ1-1 gives the whole variable domain NAGVMQNPRHLVRRRGQEARLRCSPMKGHSHVYWYRQLPEEGLKFMVYLQKENIIDESGMPKERFSAEFPKEGPSILRIQQVVRGDSAAYFCASSPGGSMNTEAFFGQGTRLTVV.

This rearrangement joins TRBV6-2 or TRBV6-3 to TRBJ1-2; D ambiguous. V lost 4 bases and J lost 4, with 10 bases in between. Per germline, CDR1 MNHEY and CDR2 SVGEGT. The CDR3 is made up of 13 amino acids. The chain's CDR3 is CASSSWGFYGYTF. In DNA form, the CDR3 reads TGTGCCAGCAGTTCGTGGGGTTTCTATGGCTACACCTTC.

This clonotype was observed many times. The chain has TRBV10-3 and TRBJ1-1; 8 nucleotides agree with TRBD1. Germline assignment: CDR1 ENHRY and CDR2 SYGVKD. The CDR3 totals 16 residues. J lost 6 bases, V lost 6 bases, and 15 bases had no gene match. The CDR3 sequence: CAISSPRTGGVPEAFF. In DNA form, the CDR3 reads TGTGCCATCAGCTCACCCCGAACAGGGGGAGTTCCTGAAGCTTTCTTT.

This clonotype was counted many times. This chain uses TRBV6-4 with TRBJ2-1; a possible D gene is TRBD1 (6 bases). The CDR3 is 12 residues long. Germline CDR1 reads MRHNA; CDR2 reads SNTAGT. V shed 6 bases and J shed 9 bases, with 12 bases lying between them. In DNA form, the CDR3 reads TGTGCCAGCAGCAGCGGACAGTCTGAGCAGTTCTTC. The encoded protein is CASSSGQSEQFF.

Only a few counts were recorded for this clonotype. The V gene is TRBV24-1, the J gene TRBJ2-1; TRBD1 matches 8 bases. The CDR3 contains 17 residues. V lost 0 bases, J lost 4 bases, and 7 bases stayed unmatched. Germline loops: CDR1 KGHDR, CDR2 SFDVKD. The CDR3 coding sequence is TGTGCCACCAGTGATTTGGGACGACAGGGGCAATACAATGAGCAGTTCTTC. Translated, it gives CATSDLGRQGQYNEQFF.

V is TRBV29-1 and J is TRBJ2-3; TRBD2 agrees at 9 bases. This CDR3 region has 14 residues. The trim removed 4 bases at V and 3 bases at J, leaving 5 bases unmatched. The germline V gene has CDR1 SQVTM and CDR2 ANQGSEA. The DNA of the CDR3 is TGCAGCGTTGCAGGCGGGGGGGCAACAGATACGCAGTATTTT. Its protein product is CSVAGGGATDTQYF.

This clonotype was recorded many times. The chain joins TRBV19 to TRBJ2-1; the D is unclear. V was pared by 1 base and J by 12 bases, with 13 bases between. CDR1 is LNHDA, CDR2 SQIVND, per germline (reference sequence). CDR3 size: 13 residues. CDR3 bases: TGTGCCAGTAGTATAGGGCCCCGGGTATGGCAGTTCTTC. Protein: CASSIGPRVWQFF.

This clonotype was found many times. The chain uses TRBV14 and TRBJ1-1, with D tentatively TRBD1 (6 bases). This CDR3 contains 14 residues. The germline gives CDR1 SGHDN, CDR2 FVKESK. V gave up 3 bases and J gave up 4 bases, with 12 bases separating them. CDR3 loop: CASSHRRGATEAFF. The CDR3 region has the DNA TGTGCCAGCAGCCACCGACGGGGGGCCACTGAAGCTTTCTTT.

The chain is built from TRBV29-1 and TRBJ1-2; no clear D. CDR1 SQVTM and CDR2 ANQGSEA come from the germline V gene. The CDR3 is made up of 11 amino acids. V was clipped by 7 bases and J by 4 bases, with 10 bases between them. The CDR3 sequence: CSAETVYGYTF. CDR3 sequence (DNA): TGCAGCGCCGAGACGGTCTATGGCTACACCTTC.

The chain joins TRBV7-9 to TRBJ2-7; TRBD2 matches at 8 bases. Trimming cost V 5 bases and J 6 bases; bases outside gene matches: 12. The germline CDR1 and CDR2 sequences are SEHNR and FQNEAQ (reference sequence). The CDR3 sequence is 15 residues long. The CDR3 spells CASSRSTAGVAEQYF. As DNA, the CDR3 is TGTGCCAGCAGCCGCTCTACAGCGGGAGTTGCCGAGCAGTACTTC.

This clonotype was recorded a few times. CDR3 sequence (DNA): TGTGCCAGTAGTTCACGGACAGGGAGAGATGGATGGGGTACTCAGCCCCAGCATTTT. It yields the protein CASSSRTGRDGWGTQPQHF. This chain connects TRBV19 to TRBJ1-5; 8 bases line up with TRBD1. The germline V gene encodes CDR1 LNHDA and CDR2 SQIVND (reference sequence). The CDR3 is made up of 19 amino acids. V shed 5 bases and J 6 bases; nucleotides not matched to a gene: 21.